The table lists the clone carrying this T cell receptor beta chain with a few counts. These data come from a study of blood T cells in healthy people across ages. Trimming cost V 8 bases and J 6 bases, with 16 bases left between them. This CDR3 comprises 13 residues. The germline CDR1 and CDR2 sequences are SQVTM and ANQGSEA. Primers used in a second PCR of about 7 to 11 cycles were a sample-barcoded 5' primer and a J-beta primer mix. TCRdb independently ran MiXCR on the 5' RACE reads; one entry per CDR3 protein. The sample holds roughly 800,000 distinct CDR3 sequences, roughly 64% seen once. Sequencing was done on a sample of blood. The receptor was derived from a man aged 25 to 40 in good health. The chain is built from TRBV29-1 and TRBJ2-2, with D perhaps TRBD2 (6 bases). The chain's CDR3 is CSTWTNPPGELFF. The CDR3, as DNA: TGCAGCACCTGGACTAATCCTCCCGGGGAGCTGTTTTTT.